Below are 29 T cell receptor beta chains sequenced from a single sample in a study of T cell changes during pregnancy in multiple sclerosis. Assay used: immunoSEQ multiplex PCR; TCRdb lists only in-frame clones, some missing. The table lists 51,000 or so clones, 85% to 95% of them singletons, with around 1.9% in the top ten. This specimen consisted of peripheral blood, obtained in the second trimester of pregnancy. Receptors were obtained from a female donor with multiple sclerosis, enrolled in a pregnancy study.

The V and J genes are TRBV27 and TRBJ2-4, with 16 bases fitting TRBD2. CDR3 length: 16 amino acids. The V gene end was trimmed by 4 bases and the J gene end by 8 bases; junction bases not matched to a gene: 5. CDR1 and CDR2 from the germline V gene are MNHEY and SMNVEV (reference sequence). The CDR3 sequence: CASSSGLAGGTDIQYF. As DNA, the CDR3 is TGTGCCAGCAGTTCGGGACTAGCGGGAGGGACGGACATTCAGTACTTC.

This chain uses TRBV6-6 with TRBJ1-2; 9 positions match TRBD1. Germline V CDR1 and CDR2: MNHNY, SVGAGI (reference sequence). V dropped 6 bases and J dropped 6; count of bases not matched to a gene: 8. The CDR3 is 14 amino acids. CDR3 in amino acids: CASRDGQGLDGYTF. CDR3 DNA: TGTGCCAGCAGGGATGGACAGGGGTTGGATGGCTACACCTTC.

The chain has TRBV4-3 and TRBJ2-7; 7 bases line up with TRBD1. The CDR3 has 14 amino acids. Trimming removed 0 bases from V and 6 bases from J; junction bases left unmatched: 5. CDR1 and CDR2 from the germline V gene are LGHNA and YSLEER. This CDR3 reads CASSQDSRGFEQYF. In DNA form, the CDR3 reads TGCGCCAGCAGCCAAGATAGCAGGGGGTTCGAGCAGTACTTC.

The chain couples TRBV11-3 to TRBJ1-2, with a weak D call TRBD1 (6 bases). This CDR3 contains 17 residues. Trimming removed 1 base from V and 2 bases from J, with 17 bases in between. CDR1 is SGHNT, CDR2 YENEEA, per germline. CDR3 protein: CASSLGGHPGYNYGYTF. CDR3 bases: TGTGCCAGCAGCTTAGGGGGACATCCTGGATACAACTATGGCTACACCTTC.

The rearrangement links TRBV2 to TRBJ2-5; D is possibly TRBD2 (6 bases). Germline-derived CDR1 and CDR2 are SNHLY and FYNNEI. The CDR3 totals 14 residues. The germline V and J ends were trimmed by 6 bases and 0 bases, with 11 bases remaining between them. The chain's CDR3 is CASRPGVYQETQYF. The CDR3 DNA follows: TGTGCCAGCAGGCCGGGGGTGTACCAAGAGACCCAGTACTTC.

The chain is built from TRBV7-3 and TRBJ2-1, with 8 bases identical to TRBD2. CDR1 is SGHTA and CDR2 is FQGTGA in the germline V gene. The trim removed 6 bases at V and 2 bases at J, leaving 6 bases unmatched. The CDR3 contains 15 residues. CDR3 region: CASSWLAGTYNEQFF. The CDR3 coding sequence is TGTGCCAGCAGTTGGCTAGCGGGTACCTACAATGAGCAGTTCTTC. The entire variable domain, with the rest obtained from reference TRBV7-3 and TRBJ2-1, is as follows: GAGVSQTPSNKVTEKGKYVELRCDPISGHTALYWYRQSLGQGPEFLIYFQGTGAADDSGLPNDRFFAVRPEGSVSTLKIQRTERGDSAVYLCASSWLAGTYNEQFFGPGTRLTVL.

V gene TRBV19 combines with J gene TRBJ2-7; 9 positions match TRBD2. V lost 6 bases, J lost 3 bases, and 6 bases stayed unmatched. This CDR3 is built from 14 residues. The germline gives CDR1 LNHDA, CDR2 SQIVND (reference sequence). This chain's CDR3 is CASSDDSGSYEQYF. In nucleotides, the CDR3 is TGTGCCAGTAGCGATGATAGCGGGAGCTACGAGCAGTACTTC.

CDR3 nucleotides: TGTGCCAGCAGCTTAGAGGGGGCGAGTTGGTCAGATACGCAGTATTTT. Amino acids: CASSLEGASWSDTQYF. The J gene is TRBJ2-3, the V gene TRBV7-2; 7 nucleotides align to TRBD1. This CDR3 region has 16 residues. From germline, CDR1 is SGHTA and CDR2 FQGNSA. Losses at the gene ends were 1 base for V and 4 bases for J; bases not matched to a gene: 8.

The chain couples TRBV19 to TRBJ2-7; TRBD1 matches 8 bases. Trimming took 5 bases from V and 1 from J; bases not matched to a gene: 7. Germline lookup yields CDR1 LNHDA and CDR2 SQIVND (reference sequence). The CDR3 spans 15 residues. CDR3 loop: CASSVRTGQSYEQYF. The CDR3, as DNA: TGTGCCAGTAGTGTTCGGACAGGGCAATCCTACGAGCAGTACTTC.

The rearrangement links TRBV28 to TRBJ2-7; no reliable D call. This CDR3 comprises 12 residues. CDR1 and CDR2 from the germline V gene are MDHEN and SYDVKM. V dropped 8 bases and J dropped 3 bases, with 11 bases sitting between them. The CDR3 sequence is CASGRTNYEQYF. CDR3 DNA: TGTGCCAGCGGCCGTACCAACTACGAGCAGTACTTC.

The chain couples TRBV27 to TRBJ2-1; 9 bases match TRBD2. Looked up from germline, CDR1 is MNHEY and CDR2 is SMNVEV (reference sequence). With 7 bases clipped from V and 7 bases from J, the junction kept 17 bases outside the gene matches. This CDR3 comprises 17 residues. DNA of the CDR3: TGTGCCAGCACTCTCAAGTGGCGGGAGGGCGGACGGAATGAGCAGTTCTTC. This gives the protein CASTLKWREGGRNEQFF.

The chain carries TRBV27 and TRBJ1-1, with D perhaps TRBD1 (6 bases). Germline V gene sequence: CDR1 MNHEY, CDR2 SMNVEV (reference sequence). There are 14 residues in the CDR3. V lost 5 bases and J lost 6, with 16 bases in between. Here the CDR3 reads CASSHREGWAEAFF. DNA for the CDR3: TGTGCCAGCAGTCACAGGGAGGGTTGGGCTGAAGCTTTCTTT.

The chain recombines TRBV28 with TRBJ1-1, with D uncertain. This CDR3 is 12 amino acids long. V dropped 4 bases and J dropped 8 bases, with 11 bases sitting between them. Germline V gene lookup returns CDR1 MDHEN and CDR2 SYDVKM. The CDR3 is CASSYGVREAFF. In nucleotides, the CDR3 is TGTGCCAGCAGTTACGGAGTCCGAGAAGCTTTCTTT.

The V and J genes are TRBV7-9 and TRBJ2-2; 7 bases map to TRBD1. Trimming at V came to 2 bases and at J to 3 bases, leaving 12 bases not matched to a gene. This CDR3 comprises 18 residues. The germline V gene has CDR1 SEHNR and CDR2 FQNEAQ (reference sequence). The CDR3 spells CASSLRVGGAAHTGELFF. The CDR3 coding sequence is TGTGCCAGCAGCTTAAGGGTAGGGGGCGCAGCCCACACCGGGGAGCTGTTTTTT.

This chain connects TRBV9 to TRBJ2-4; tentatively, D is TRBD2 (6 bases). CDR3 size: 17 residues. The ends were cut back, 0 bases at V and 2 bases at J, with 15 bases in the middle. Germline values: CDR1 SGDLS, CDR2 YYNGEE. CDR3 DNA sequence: TGTGCCAGCAGCGTAGGGGGGGACGCCGGGCCCAAAAACATTCAGTACTTC. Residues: CASSVGGDAGPKNIQYF.

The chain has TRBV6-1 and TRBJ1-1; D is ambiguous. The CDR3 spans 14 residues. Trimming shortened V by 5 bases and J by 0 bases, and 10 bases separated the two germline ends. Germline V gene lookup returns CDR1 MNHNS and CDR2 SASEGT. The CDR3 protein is CASSKRSMNTEAFF. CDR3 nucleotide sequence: TGTGCCAGCAGTAAGAGGTCAATGAACACTGAAGCTTTCTTT.

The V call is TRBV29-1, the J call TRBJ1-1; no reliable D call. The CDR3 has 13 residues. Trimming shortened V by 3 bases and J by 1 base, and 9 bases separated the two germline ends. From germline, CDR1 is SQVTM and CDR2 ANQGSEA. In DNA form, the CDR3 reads TGCAGCGTTGAGGGCACCGGGAACACTGAAGCTTTCTTT. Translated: CSVEGTGNTEAFF. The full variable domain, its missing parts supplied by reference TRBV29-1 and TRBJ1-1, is SAVISQKPSRDICQRGTSLTIQCQVDSQVTMMFWYRQQPGQSLTLIATANQGSEATYESGFVIDKFPISRPNLTFSTLTVSNMSPEDSSIYLCSVEGTGNTEAFFGQGTRLTVV.

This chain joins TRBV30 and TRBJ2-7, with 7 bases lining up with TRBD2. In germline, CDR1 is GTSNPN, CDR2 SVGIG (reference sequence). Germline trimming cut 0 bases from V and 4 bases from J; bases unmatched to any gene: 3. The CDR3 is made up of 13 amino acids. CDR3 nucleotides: TGTGCCTGGAGTGTCAGACTAGCTTACGAGCAGTACTTC. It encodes CAWSVRLAYEQYF.

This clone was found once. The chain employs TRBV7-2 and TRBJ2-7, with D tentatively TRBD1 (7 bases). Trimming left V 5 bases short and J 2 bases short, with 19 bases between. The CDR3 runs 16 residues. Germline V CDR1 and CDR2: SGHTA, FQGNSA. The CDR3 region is CASSRSGGPGAYEQYF. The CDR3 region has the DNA TGTGCCAGCAGCCGCTCAGGGGGGCCGGGGGCCTACGAGCAGTACTTC.

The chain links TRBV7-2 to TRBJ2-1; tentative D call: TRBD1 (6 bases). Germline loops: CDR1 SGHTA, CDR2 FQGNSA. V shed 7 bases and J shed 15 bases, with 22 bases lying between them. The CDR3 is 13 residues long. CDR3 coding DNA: TGTGCCAGCAACAAAGAACGGGGAAGGGGGTCGTTCTTC. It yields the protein CASNKERGRGSFF.

CDR3 in amino acids: CASSSRQASGANVLTF. CDR3 DNA sequence: TGTGCCAGCAGCTCCCGGCAGGCCTCTGGGGCCAACGTCCTGACTTTC. V gene TRBV7-8 combines with J gene TRBJ2-6; the D is unclear. Trimming took 4 bases from V and 0 from J, leaving 10 bases between them. Germline V gives CDR1 SGHVS, CDR2 FQNEAQ. The length of the CDR3 is 16 residues.

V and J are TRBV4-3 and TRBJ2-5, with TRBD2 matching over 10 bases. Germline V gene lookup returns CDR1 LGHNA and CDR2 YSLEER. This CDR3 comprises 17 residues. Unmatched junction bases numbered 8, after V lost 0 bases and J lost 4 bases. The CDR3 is CASSQDPGLAFGETQYF. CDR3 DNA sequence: TGCGCCAGCAGCCAAGATCCGGGACTAGCGTTTGGAGAGACCCAGTACTTC.

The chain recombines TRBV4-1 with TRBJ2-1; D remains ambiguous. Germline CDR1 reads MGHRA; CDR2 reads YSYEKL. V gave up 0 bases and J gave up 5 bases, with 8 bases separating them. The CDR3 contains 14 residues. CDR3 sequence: CASSQDIQNNEQFF. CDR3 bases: TGCGCCAGCAGCCAAGATATCCAGAACAATGAGCAGTTCTTC.

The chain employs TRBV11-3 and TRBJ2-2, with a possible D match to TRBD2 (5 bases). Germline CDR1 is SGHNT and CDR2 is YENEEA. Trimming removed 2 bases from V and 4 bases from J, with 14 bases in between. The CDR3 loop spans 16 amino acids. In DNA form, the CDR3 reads TGTGCCAGCAGCTTAATATCGTGGGAGAGCACCGGGGAGCTGTTTTTT. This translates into CASSLISWESTGELFF.

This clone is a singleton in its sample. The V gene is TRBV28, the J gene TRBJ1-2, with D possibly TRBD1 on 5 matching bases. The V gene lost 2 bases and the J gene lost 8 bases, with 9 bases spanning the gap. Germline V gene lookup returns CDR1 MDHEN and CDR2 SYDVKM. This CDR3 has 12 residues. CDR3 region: CASSLGAYGYTF. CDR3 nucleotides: TGTGCCAGCAGTTTAGGGGCTTACGGCTACACCTTC.

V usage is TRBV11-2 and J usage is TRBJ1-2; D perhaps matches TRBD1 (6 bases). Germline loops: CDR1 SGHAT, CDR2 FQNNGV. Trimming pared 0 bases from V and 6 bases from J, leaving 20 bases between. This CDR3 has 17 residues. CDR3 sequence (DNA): TGTGCCAGCAGCTTAGATCGGGGGGGCAGCACGAAGGATGGCTACACCTTC. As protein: CASSLDRGGSTKDGYTF.

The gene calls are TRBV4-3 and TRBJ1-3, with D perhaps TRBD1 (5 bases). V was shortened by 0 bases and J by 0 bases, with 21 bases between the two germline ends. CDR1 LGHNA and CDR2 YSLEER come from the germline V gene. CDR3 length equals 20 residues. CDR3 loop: CASSQDRGEVLSSSGNTIYF. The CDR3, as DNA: TGCGCCAGCAGCCAAGACCGAGGGGAGGTTCTGAGCAGCTCTGGAAACACCATATATTTT.

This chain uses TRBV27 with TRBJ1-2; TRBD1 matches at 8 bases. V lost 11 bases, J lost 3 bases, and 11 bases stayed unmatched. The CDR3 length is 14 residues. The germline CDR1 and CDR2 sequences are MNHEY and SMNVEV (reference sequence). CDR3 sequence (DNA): TGTGCCGCTGGAGGGACAGGAAGCTACTATGGCTACACCTTC. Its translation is CAAGGTGSYYGYTF.

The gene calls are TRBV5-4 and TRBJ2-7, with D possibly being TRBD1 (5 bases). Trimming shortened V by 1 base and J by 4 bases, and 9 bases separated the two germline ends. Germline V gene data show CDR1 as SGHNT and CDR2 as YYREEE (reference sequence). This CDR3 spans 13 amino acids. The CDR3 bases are TGTGCCAGCAGCTTGCAAGGGGTGTACGAGCAGTACTTC. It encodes CASSLQGVYEQYF. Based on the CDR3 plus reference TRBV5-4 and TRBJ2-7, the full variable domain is ETGVTQSPTHLIKTRGQQVTLRCSSQSGHNTVSWYQQALGQGPQFIFQYYREEENGRGNFPPRFSGLQFPNYSSELNVNALELDDSALYLCASSLQGVYEQYFGPGTRLTVT.